This T cell receptor beta chain was sequenced during a study of CD8 T cells in Susac syndrome. Germline CDR1 and CDR2: DFQATT and SNEGSKA (reference sequence). The CDR3 consists of 15 residues. Trimming cost V 0 bases and J 4 bases, with 12 bases left between them. RNA was extracted with the RNeasy kit, and a quantity of 0.5 to 1 ug was reverse transcribed using random hexamers. TCRdb analysed the immunoSEQ multiplex PCR reads with MiXCR anew, one entry per CDR3 protein. The repertoire holds tens of thousands of distinct CDR3 sequences, with approximately 96% as singletons. The receptor was isolated from a human donor with Susac syndrome. The rearrangement links TRBV20-1 to TRBJ1-4; D perhaps matches TRBD1 (5 bases). Source material: CD8+ T cells from PBMCs. CDR3: CSARDQGTSNEKLFF. The CDR3, as DNA: TGCAGTGCTAGAGATCAAGGGACTAGTAATGAAAAACTGTTTTTT.